These T cell receptor beta chains were read from a single sample in a study of blood T cell repertoires in COVID-19. Clones were read by immunoSEQ multiplex PCR, and TCRdb kept only the in-frame ones, dropping some. The sample carries 95,000 to 100,000 clones, about four fifths recorded once. The sample consisted of peripheral blood. These receptor sequences come from a human donor in a cohort sampled during active COVID-19. The CDR3 runs from the conserved cysteine through the conserved F or W. A D gene is named only where the DNA matches it firmly. Size tells how often a clone was seen (once, few, many) or the class of an expanded clone, and some rows leave it out.

>TRBJ2-7|TRBV10-3|NA|once
TGTGCCATCAGGGAGAGGGAGAACGAGCAGTACTTC
CAIRERENEQYF
>TRBJ2-7|TRBV19|NA|few
TGTGCCAGTATGCCCGGACAACCCCATTGCTCCTACGAGCAGTACTTC
CASMPGQPHCSYEQYF
>TRBJ2-2|TRBV5-1|NA|NA
TGCGCCAGCAGGATAGGCGGGCGTACGAACACCGGGGAGCTGTTTTTT
CASRIGGRTNTGELFF
>TRBJ1-6|TRBV10-3|TRBD1|few
TGTGCCATCAGTGAGACAGGGGCAGAGTATTCACCCCTCCACTTT
CAISETGAEYSPLHF
>TRBJ1-2|TRBV6-4|TRBD1|NA
TGTGCCAGCAGCTCCGGGACAGGGAGAGGCTATGGCTACACCTTC
CASSSGTGRGYGYTF
>TRBJ1-3|TRBV7-6|NA|NA
TGTGCCAGCAGCTTAGCGGGACTTCCCAGCTCTGGAAACACCATATATTTT
CASSLAGLPSSGNTIYF
>TRBJ1-6|TRBV27|NA|NA
TGTGCCAGCAGTTTACCAGACTCCCTTAATTCACCCCTCCACTTT
CASSLPDSLNSPLHF
>TRBJ1-2|TRBV6-4|NA|NA
TGTGCCAGCAGTGCCGGGGGATATCAAGATGGCTACACCTTC
CASSAGGYQDGYTF
>TRBJ1-5|TRBV2|TRBD1|NA
TGTGCCAGCAGGGAAAACGGACAGGATCAGCCCCAGCATTTT
CASRENGQDQPQHF
>TRBJ1-1|TRBV5-1|NA|NA
TGCGCCAGCAGCCCCGGGCCCGTAGCGGGTGAAGCTTTCTTT
CASSPGPVAGEAFF
>TRBJ1-5|TRBV24-1|TRBD1|NA
TGTGCCACCAGTGATTCCCGACAGGGCGGGCATCAGCCCCAGCATTTT
CATSDSRQGGHQPQHF
>TRBJ2-1|TRBV14|NA|NA
TGTGCCAGCAGCCAAGATGGAGACAATGAGCAGTTCTTC
CASSQDGDNEQFF
>TRBJ2-3|TRBV27|TRBD1|NA
TGTGCCAGCAAAAACACAGGGGGCCATTCAGATACGCAGTATTTT
CASKNTGGHSDTQYF
>TRBJ1-2|TRBV10-2|TRBD1|NA
TGCGCCAGCAGTGACCCCCACTTGGACAGGGCGGGGGGCTACACCTTC
CASSDPHLDRAGGYTF
>TRBJ2-7|TRBV6-5|TRBD2|NA
TGTGCCAGCACAGCCGGGGGCGGGAGGGCCCACGAGCAGTACTTC
CASTAGGGRAHEQYF
>TRBJ1-1|TRBV29-1|TRBD1|NA
TGCAGCGTTGTTAAGGGGGCAATGAACACTGAAGCTTTCTTT
CSVVKGAMNTEAFF
>TRBJ2-1|TRBV5-4|TRBD2|few
TGTGCCAGCAGCTTATTCGGGGGGTACAATGAGCAGTTCTTC
CASSLFGGYNEQFF
>TRBJ1-2|TRBV6-5|TRBD1|NA
TGTGCCAGCAGAACCGGACAGGGGGCTTATGGCTACACCTTC
CASRTGQGAYGYTF
>TRBJ2-7|TRBV7-9|TRBD1|NA
TGTGCCAGCAGCTCGAACCGGGACAGGCTCTCCTACGAGCAGTACTTC
CASSSNRDRLSYEQYF
>TRBJ2-1|TRBV5-4|NA|NA
TGTGCCAGCAGCTTGGAGTCGGGTACCTACAATGAGCAGTTCTTC
CASSLESGTYNEQFF
>TRBJ1-1|TRBV27|NA|NA
TGTGCCAGCAAAGAGTTGGGGGCGCGAAACACTGAAGCTTTCTTT
CASKELGARNTEAFF
>TRBJ1-5|TRBV6-5|NA|NA
TGTGCCAGCAGCCCGGACAGCGCCATCAATCAGCCCCAGCATTTT
CASSPDSAINQPQHF
>TRBJ2-7|TRBV28|TRBD1|NA
TGTGCCAGCAGTTTCCTACCCGGGACAGGGTTGTACGAGCAGTACTTC
CASSFLPGTGLYEQYF
>TRBJ2-1|TRBV5-4|NA|NA
TGTGCCAGCAGCCAAGGGGACAACTCCTACAATGAGCAGTTCTTC
CASSQGDNSYNEQFF
>TRBJ1-1|TRBV3-1/TRBV3-2|NA|NA
TGTGCCAGCAGCCAAGATACCGGGGACACTGAAGCTTTCTTT
CASSQDTGDTEAFF
>TRBJ1-6|TRBV9|TRBD1|NA
TGTGCCAGCAGCGGAACTCCAGGGGGAAATTCACCCCTCCACTTT
CASSGTPGGNSPLHF
>TRBJ1-2|TRBV7-2|NA|NA
TGTGCCAGCAGCTTACCGGGGATAGGTGGCTACACCTTC
CASSLPGIGGYTF
>TRBJ2-2|TRBV7-3|TRBD1|NA
TGTGCCAGCAGCTTCCTTCCGGGACAGGGAATGCCCGGGGAGCTGTTTTTT
CASSFLPGQGMPGELFF
>TRBJ2-5|TRBV25-1|NA|NA
TGTGCCAGCAGTGAATTTGCAGAAGAGACCCAGTACTTC
CASSEFAEETQYF
>TRBJ1-2|TRBV24-1|NA|once
TGTGCCACCAGTGAGCCCGACTCCTATGGCTACACCTTC
CATSEPDSYGYTF
>TRBJ2-1|TRBV11-3|TRBD2|NA
TGTGCCAGCAGCTCCGGTGGTCTAGCGGGGGGGCGGGAGAATGAGCAGTTCTTC
CASSSGGLAGGRENEQFF
>TRBJ1-6|TRBV4-3|NA|NA
TGCGCCAGCAGCCAAGGGGGGTCCGGAGGGAGTCTGTCCTATAATTCACCCCTCCACTTT
CASSQGGSGGSLSYNSPLHF
>TRBJ1-2|TRBV3-1/TRBV3-2|TRBD1|NA
TGTGCCAGCAGCCAAGATTTTACAGGGGTCAACTATGGCTACACCTTC
CASSQDFTGVNYGYTF
>TRBJ2-4|TRBV18|TRBD2|NA
TGTGCCAGCTCTCCCGACGGGACTAGCGGTCGCACGTCCAAAAACATTCAGTACTTC
CASSPDGTSGRTSKNIQYF